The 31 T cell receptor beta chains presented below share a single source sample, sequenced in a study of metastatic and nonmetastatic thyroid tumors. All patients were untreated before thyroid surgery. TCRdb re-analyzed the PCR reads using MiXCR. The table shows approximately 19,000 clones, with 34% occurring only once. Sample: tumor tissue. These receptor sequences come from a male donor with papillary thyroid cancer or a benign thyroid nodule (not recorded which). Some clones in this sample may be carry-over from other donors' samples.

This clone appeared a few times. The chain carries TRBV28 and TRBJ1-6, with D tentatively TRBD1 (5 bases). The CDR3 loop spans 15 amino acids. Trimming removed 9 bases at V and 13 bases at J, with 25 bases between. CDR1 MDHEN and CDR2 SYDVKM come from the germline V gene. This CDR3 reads CARSRGADLGSPLHF. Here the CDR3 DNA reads TGTGCCAGATCCCGCGGGGCTGATCTCGGTTCGCCCCTCCACTTT.

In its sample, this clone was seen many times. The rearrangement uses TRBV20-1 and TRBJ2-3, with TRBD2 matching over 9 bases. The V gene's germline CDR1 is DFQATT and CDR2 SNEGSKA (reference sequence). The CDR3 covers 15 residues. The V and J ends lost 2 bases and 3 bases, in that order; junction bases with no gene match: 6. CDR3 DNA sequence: TGCAGTGCTAGATCCGTAGCGGGAGTGACAGATACGCAGTATTTT. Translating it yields CSARSVAGVTDTQYF.

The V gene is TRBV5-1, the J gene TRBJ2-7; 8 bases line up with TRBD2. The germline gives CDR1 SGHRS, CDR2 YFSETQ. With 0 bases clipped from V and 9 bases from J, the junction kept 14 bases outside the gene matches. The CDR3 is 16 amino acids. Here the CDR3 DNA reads TGCGCCAGCAGCTTGGTCGTCGGGACACCTGCGGGGGGGCAGTACTTC. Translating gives CASSLVVGTPAGGQYF.

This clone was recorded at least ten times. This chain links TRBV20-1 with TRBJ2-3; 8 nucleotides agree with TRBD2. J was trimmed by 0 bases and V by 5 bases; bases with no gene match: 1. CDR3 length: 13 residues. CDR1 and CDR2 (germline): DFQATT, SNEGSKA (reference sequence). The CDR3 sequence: CSASSGSTDTQYF. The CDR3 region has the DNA TGCAGTGCTTCTAGCGGGAGCACAGATACGCAGTATTTT.

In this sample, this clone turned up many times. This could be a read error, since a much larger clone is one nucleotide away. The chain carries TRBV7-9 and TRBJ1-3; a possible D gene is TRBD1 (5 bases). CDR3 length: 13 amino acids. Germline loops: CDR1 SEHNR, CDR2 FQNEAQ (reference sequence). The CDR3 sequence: CASVDRSGDTIYF. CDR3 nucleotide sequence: TGTGCCAGCGTAGACAGATCTGGAGACACCATATATTTT.

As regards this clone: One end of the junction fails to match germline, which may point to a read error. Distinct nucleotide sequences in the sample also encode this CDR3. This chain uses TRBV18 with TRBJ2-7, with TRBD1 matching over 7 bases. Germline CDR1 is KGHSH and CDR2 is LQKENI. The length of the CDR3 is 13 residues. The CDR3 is CASSPRTGREQYF. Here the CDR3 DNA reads TGTGCTAGCTCACCACGGACAGGCAGAGAGCAGTACTTC.

The chain's CDR3 is CSARAGLAGAVPYEQYF. DNA of the CDR3: TGCAGTGCTAGAGCGGGACTAGCGGGAGCGGTACCCTACGAGCAGTACTTC. The J gene is TRBJ2-7, the V gene TRBV20-1; 14 positions agree with TRBD2. Germline values: CDR1 DFQATT, CDR2 SNEGSKA (reference sequence). Unmatched junction bases numbered 7, after V lost 1 base and J lost 2 bases. The CDR3 contains 17 residues.

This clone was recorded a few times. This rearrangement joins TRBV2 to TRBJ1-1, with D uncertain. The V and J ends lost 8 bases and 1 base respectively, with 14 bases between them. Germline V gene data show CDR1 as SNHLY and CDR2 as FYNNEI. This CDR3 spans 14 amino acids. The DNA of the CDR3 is TGTGCCAGCGCCAGGACGGGTTGGAACACTGAAGCTTTCTTT. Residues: CASARTGWNTEAFF.

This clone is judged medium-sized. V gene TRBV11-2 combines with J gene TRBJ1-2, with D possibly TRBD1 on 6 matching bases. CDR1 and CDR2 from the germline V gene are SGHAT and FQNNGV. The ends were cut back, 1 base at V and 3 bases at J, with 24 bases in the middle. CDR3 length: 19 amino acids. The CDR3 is CASSLGTGPGVHKDYGYTF. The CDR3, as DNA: TGTGCCAGCAGCTTAGGCACTGGGCCAGGGGTTCACAAGGACTATGGCTACACCTTC.

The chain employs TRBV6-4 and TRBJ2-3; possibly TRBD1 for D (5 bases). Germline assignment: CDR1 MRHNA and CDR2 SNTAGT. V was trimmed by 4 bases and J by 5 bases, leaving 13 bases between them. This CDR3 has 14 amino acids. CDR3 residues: CASSVLTDGDTQYF. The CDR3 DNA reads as TGTGCCAGCAGTGTGTTGACAGACGGAGATACGCAGTATTTT.

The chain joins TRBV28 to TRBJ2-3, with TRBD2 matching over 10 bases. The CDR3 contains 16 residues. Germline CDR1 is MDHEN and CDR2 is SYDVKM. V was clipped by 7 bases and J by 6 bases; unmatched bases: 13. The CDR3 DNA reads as TGTGCCAGCATCGGGGGGCGAGCGGGGGGGAGGGATACGCAGTATTTT. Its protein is CASIGGRAGGRDTQYF.

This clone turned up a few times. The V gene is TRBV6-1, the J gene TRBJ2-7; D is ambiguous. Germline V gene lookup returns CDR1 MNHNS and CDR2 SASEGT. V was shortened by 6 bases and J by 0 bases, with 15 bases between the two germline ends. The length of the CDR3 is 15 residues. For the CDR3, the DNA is TGTGCCAGCAGCGCCATCTTAGAGGCCTCCTACGAGCAGTACTTC. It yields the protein CASSAILEASYEQYF.

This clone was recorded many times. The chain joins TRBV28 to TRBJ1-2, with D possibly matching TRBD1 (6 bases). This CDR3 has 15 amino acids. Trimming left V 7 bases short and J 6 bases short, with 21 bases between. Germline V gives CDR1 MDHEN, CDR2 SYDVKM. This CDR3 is CASTLPTLQGNGYTF. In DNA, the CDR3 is TGTGCCAGCACCTTGCCCACACTACAGGGTAATGGCTACACCTTC.

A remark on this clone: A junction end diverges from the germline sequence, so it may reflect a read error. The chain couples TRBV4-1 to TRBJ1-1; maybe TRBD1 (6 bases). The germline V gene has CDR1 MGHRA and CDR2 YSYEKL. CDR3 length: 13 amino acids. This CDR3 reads CASSPGDTPRAFF. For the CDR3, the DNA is TGTGCCAGCAGCCCAGGGGACACTCCGCGAGCTTTCTTT.

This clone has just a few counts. The CDR3, as DNA: TGTGCCAGCAGTTCTAGTGGTAACTCTGGGGCCAACGTCCTGACTTTC. Its protein is CASSSSGNSGANVLTF. V is TRBV6-5 and J is TRBJ2-6; D gene uncertain. Trimming pared 4 bases from V and 0 bases from J, leaving 10 bases between. CDR1 and CDR2 from the germline V gene are MNHEY and SVGAGI. The CDR3 totals 16 residues.

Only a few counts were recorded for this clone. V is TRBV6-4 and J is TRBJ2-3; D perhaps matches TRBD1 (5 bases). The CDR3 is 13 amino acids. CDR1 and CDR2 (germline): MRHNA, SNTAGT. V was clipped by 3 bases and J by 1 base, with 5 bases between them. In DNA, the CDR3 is TGTGCCAGCAGTGAAGGGGGCACAGATACGCAGTATTTT. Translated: CASSEGGTDTQYF.

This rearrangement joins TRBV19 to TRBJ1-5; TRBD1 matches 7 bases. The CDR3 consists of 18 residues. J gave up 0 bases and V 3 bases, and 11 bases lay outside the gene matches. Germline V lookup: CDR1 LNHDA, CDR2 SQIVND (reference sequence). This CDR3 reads CASSISGTALYSNQPQHF. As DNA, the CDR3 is TGTGCCAGTAGTATTTCGGGGACAGCCCTTTATAGCAATCAGCCCCAGCATTTT.

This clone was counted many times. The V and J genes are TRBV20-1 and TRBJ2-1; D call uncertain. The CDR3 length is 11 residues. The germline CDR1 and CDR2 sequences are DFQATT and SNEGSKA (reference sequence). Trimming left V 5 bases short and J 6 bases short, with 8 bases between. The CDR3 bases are TGCAGTGCTGCCGGGTTCAATGAGCAGTTCTTC. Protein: CSAAGFNEQFF.

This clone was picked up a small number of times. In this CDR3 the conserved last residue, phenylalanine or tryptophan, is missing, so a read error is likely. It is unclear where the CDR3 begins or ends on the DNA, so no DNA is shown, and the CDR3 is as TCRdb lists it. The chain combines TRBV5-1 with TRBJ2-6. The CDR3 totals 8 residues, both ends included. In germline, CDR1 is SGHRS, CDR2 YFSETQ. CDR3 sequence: CASSAGTC.

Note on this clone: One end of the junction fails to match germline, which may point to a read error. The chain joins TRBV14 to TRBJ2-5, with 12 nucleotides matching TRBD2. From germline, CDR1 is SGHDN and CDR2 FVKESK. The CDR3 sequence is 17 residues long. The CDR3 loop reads CASSPALAGGPRETQCF. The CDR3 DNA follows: TGTGCCAGCAGCCCCGCACTAGCGGGAGGTCCTCGAGAGACCCAGTGCTTC.

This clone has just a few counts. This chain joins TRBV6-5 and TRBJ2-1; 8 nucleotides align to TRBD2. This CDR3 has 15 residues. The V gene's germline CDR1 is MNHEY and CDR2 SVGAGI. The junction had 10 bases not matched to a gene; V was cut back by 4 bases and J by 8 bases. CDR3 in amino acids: CASSSGGAEAHEQFF. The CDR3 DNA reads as TGTGCCAGCAGTTCCGGGGGGGCGGAAGCCCATGAGCAGTTCTTC.

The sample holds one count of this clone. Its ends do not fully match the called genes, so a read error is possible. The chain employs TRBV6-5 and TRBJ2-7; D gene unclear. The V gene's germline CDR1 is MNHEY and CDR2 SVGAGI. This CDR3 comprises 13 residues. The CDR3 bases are TGTGCCAGGAGTTACTCGACGGGTTACGAGCTGTACTTC. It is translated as CARSYSTGYELYF.

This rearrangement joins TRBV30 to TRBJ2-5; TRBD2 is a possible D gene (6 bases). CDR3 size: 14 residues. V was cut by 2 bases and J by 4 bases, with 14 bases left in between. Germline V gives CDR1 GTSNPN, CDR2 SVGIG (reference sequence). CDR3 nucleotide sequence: TGTGCCTGGAGTCATCTGGCGGGACGAGAGACCCAGTACTTC. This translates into CAWSHLAGRETQYF.

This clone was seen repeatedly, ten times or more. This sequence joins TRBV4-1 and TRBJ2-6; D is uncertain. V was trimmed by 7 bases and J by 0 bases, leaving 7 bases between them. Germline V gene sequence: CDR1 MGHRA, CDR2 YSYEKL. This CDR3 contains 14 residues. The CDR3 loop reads CASTSISGANVLTF. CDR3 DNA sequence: TGCGCCAGCACCTCAATCTCTGGGGCCAACGTCCTGACTTTC.

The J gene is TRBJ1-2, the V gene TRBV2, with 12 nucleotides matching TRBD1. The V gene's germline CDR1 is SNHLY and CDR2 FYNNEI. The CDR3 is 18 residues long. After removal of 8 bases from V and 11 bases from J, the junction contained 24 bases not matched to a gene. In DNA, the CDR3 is TGTGCCAGCCGCCCGGTTCTAGGGACAGGGGGCGCGGATGGTGGGTACACCTTC. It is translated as CASRPVLGTGGADGGYTF.

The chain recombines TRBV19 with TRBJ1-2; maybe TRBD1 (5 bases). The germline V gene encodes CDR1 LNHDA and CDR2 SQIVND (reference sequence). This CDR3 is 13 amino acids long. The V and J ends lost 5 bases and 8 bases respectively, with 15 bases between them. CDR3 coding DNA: TGTGCCAGTAGTCCAGCACGCACAGGCGGCTACACCTTC. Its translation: CASSPARTGGYTF.

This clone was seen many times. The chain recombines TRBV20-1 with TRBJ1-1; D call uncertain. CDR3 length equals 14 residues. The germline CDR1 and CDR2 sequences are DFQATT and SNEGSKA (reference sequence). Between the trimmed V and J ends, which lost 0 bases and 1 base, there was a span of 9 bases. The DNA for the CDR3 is TGCAGTGCTAGAGACCCTCTCGCGAACACTGAAGCTTTCTTT. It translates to CSARDPLANTEAFF.

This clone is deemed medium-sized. The CDR3 DNA reads as TGTGCCAGCAGGATTCTAGCAAACGAGCAGTACTTC. It translates to CASRILANEQYF. The rearrangement links TRBV7-3 to TRBJ2-7; D is possibly TRBD2 (5 bases). The ends were cut back, 6 bases at V and 5 bases at J, with 11 bases in the middle. CDR1 and CDR2 from the germline V gene are SGHTA and FQGTGA. This CDR3 is 12 amino acids long.

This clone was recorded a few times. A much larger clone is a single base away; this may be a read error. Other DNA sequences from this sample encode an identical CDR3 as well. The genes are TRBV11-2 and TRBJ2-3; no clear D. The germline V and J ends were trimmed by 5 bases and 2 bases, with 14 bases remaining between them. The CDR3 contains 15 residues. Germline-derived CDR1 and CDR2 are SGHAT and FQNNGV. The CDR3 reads CASSPDYLSTDTQYF. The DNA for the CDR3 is TGTGCCAGCAGCCCAGATTATTTGTCCACAGATACGCAGTATTTT.

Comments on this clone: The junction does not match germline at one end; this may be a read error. In DNA form, the CDR3 reads TGCGCCGGCAGTTTAGTTCAGGGAAGCGAGCAGTACTTC. It specifies CAGSLVQGSEQYF. The J gene is TRBJ2-7, the V gene TRBV5-1; D perhaps matches TRBD1 (5 bases). The CDR3 loop spans 13 amino acids. CDR1 is SGHRS and CDR2 is YFSETQ in the germline V gene.

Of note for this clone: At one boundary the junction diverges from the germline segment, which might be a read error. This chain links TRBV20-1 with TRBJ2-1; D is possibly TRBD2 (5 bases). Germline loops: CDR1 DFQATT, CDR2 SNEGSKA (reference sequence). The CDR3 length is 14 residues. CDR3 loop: CIASKRRSYNEQFF. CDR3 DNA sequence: TGCATTGCTAGCAAGCGGCGGTCCTACAATGAGCAGTTCTTC.